This T cell receptor beta chain is from a study of blood T cell repertoires in COVID-19. Study information: The United States, Italy and Spain supplied acute and convalescent COVID-19 samples.

As originally analysed: Nucleated cell number was recorded as an estimate derived from reference gene primer amplification. This table comes from immunoSEQ multiplex PCR, and its TCRdb copy is limited to in-frame clones, with some not included. V, J and clone size were drawn from that table, and D and trimming were deduced from the DNA. Among roughly 150,000 clones listed, 80% to 90% were seen once. CDR3 length: 15 amino acids. Germline CDR1 KGHSH, CDR2 LQKENI. Trimming removed 5 bases from V and 3 bases from J; junction bases left unmatched: 6. Recruitment covered roughly 22 US areas and drew participants whose ages spanned about 18 to 100 years. Donors were grouped by their self-reported clinical history.

The clonotype originates from a man in his fifties or sixties who had recovered from COVID-19. The rearrangement uses TRBV18 and TRBJ1-5, with 8 bases aligning to TRBD1. Material: PBMCs or T cells enriched from blood (not recorded which). CDR3 sequence (DNA): TGTGCCAGCTCAAGACAGGGGCTTTACAATCAGCCCCAGCATTTT. This codes for CASSRQGLYNQPQHF.